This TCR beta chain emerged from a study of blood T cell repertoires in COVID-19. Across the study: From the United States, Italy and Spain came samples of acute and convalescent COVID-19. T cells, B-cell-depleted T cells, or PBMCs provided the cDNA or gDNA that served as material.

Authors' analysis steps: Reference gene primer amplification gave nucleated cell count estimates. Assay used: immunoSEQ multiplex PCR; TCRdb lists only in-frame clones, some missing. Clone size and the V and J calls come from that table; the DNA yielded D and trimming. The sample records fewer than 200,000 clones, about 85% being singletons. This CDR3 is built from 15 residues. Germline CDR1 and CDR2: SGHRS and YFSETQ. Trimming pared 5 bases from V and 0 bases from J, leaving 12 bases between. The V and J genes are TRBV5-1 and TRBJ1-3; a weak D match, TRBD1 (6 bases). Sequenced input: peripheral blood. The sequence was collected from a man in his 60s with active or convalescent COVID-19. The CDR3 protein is CASRQDRNSGNTIYF. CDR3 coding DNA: TGCGCCAGCAGGCAGGACAGAAACTCTGGAAACACCATATATTTT.